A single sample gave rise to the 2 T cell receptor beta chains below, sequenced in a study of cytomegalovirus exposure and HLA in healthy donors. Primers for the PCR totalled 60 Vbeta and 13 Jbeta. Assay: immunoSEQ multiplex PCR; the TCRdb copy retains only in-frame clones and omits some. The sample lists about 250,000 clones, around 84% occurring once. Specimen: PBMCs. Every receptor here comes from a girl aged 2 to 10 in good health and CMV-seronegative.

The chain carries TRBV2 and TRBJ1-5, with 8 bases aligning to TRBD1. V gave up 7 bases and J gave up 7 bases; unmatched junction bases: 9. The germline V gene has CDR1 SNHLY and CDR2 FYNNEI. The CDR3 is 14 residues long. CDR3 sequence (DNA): TGTGCCAGCAATCCGCAGGGGGCAGGACAGCCCCAGCATTTT. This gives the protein CASNPQGAGQPQHF.

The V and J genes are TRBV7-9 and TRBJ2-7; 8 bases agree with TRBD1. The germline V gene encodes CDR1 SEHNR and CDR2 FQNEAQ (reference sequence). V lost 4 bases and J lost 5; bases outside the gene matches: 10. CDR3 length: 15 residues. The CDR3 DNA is TGTGCCAGCAGCTCCTACTTGACAGGGGAGGACGAGCAGTACTTC. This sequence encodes CASSSYLTGEDEQYF.